The clone carrying this T cell receptor (beta chain) was seen many times. What it binds is unknown. Compared with germline, one end of the junction differs, possibly owing to a read error. The data were obtained in a study of regulatory T cells in long-lasting Graves disease. Study results and limitations: Among persistent patients, a larger number of public clonotypes were shared (roughly 2,700) than among newly diagnosed patients (more than 850).

The length of the CDR3 is 15 residues. The V gene's germline CDR1 is SNHLY and CDR2 FYNNEI. Investigators prepared the TCR beta libraries by applying iRepertoire HTBI primers and Arm-PCR of CDR3 regions. TCRdb itself ran the multiplex PCR reads through MiXCR, one entry per CDR3 protein. The profile covers more than 300,000 distinct CDR3 sequences, with roughly a sixth appearing a single time and 20% to 25% taken by the ten largest. As for time point: newly diagnosed GD, antithyroid drugs for less than 3 months. Construction of the TCR library relied on RNA isolated from PBMCs. Doctors identified Graves' disease using the American Thyroid Association guidelines. As collected, the peripheral blood samples measured about 9.6 milliliters each and went into EDTA tubes.

The origin of this receptor is a female donor with Graves disease. This specimen consisted of peripheral blood mononuclear cells (PBMCs), obtained at new diagnosis, from a patient treated with antithyroid drugs. The gene calls are TRBV2 and TRBJ2-1, with a possible D match to TRBD2 (5 bases). The CDR3 reads CASSRSGSSYNEQFF. The CDR3 DNA reads TGCGCCAGCAGCCGATCGGGGAGCTCCTACAATGAGCAGTTCTTC.